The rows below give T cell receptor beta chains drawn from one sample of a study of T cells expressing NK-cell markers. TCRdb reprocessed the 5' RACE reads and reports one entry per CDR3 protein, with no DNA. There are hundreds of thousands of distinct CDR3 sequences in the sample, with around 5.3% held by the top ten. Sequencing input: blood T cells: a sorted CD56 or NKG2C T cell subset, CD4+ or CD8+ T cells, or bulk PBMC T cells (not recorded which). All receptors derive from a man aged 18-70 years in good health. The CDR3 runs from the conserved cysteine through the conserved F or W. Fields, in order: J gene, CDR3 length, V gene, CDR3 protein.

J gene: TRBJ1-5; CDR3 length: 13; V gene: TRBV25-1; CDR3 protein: CASSARDGQPQHF
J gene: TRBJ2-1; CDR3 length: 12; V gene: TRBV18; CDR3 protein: CASSSGRNEQFF
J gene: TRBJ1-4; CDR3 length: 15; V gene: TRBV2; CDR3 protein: CASSEAGRRNEKLFF
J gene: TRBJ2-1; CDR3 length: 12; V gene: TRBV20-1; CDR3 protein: CSAVSDYNEQFF
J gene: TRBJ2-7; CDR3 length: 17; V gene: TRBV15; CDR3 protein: CATSSRSTGFRAYEQYF
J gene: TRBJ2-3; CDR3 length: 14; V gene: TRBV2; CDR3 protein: CASGLAGANEKQYF
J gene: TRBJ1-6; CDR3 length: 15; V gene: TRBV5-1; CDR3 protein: CASSEYRGPNSPLHF
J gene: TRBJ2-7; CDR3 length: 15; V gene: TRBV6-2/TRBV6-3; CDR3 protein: CASSSLGQTAYEQYF
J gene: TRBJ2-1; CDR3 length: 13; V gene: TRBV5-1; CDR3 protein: CASSLDSYNEQFF
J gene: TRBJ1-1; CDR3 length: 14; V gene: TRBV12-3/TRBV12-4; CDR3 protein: CASGLDRVYTEAFF
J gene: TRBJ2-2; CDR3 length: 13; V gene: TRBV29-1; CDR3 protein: CSMRVSDTGELFF
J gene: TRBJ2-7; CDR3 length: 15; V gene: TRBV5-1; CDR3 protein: CASSLAGRDRGKQYF
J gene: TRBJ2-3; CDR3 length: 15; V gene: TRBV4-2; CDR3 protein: CASSLQASGTDTQYF
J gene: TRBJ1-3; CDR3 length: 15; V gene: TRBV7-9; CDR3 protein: CASSLSGLSGNTIYF
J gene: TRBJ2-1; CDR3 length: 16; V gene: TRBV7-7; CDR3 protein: CASRPTAFSSYNEQFF
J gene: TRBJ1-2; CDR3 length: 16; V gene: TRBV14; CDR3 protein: CASSPTMGSWVYGYTF
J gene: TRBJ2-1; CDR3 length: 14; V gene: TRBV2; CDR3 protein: CASRRLAGGNEQFF
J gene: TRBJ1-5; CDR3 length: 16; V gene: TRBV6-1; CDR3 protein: CASSPETPTGQQPQHF
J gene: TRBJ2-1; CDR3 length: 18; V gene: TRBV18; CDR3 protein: CASSPGTSPNPSYNEQFF
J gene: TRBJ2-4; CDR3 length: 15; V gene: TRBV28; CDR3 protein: CASTTGGQAKNIQYF
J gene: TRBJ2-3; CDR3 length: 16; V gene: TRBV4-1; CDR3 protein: CASSRYRGPSTDTQYF
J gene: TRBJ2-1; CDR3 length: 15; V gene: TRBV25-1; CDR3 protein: CASMPRLSSYNEQFF
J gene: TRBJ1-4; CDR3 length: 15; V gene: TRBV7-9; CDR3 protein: CASSSGQGANEKLFF
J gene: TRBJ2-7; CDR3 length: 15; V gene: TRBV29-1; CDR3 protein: CSVVRDRFKSYEQYF
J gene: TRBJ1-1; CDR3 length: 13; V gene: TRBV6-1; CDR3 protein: CASRHLVNTEAFF
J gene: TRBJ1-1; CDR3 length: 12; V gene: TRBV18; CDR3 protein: CASSPSQKGAFF
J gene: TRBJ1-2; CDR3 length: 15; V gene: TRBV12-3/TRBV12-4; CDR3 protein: CASSSARGTIEGYTF
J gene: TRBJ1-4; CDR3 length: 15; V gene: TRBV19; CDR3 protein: CASSARGRTNEKLFF
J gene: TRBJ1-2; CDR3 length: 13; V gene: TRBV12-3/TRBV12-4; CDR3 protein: CASSPLGQRGYTF
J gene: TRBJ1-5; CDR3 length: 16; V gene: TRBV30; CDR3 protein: CAWSRQGAKSNQPQHF
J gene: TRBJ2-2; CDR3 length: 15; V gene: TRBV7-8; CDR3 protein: CASSLGTSGGGELFF
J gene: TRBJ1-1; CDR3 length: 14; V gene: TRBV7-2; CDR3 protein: CASSFRRWDTEAFF
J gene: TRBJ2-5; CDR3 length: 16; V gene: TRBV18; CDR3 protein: CASSPPGRTITETQYF
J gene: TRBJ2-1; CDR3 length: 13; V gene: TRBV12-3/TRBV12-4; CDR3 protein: CASSPTPEGEQFF
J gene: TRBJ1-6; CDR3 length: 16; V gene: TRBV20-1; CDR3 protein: CSARDFGDNWNSPLHF
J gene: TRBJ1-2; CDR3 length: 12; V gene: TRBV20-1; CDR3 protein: CSARTGSGGYTF
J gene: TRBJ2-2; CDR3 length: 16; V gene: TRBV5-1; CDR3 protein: CASRNQRGQNTGELFF
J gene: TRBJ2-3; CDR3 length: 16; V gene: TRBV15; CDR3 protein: CATSRVWGSPRDTQYF
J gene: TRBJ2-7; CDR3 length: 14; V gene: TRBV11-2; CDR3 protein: CASNPGHSPDEQYF
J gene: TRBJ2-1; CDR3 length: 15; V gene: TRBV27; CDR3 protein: CASNQGRGTYNEQFF
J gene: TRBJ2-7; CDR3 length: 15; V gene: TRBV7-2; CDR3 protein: CASSLGGGPLYEQYF